Detailed here is one TCR beta chain. This CDR3 is built from 14 residues. V lost 3 bases and J lost 0; bases outside the gene matches: 1. Germline V gene sequence: CDR1 LNHDA, CDR2 SQIVND (reference sequence). The sample is drawn from a study of blood T cell repertoires in COVID-19. Sequencing was performed with immunoSEQ multiplex PCR; in TCRdb, only in-frame clones are kept and a portion is missing. The profile covers some 260,000 clones, with roughly three quarters appearing a single time and around 3.6% taken by the ten largest. The sequence was obtained from a woman aged 40 to 50 with active or convalescent COVID-19. The sequenced sample was peripheral blood. The genes are TRBV19 and TRBJ1-1, with 7 bases fitting TRBD1. The CDR3 DNA reads TGTGCCAGTAGTATCACAGGGGTGAACACTGAAGCTTTCTTT. This gives the protein CASSITGVNTEAFF.